This entry lists 21 T cell receptor beta chains sequenced from one sample in a study of T cells in Graves' hyperthyroidism and ophthalmopathy. Amplified TCR beta CDR3 regions came from RNA transcripts. The HTBI primer set was used in a first-round RT-PCR of the TCR CDR3. TCRdb called the multiplex PCR reads again in MiXCR, with one record for every CDR3 protein. The table records a few hundred thousand distinct CDR3 sequences, about 15% of them present only once. Source material: blood. These receptors all stem from a woman in her twenties or thirties with Graves' hyperthyroidism.

In regard to this clonotype: A single base separates this from a much larger clone, so it may be a read error. V usage is TRBV28 and J usage is TRBJ1-5; maybe TRBD1 (5 bases). The CDR3 is 14 residues long. V lost 3 bases and J lost 1, with 7 bases in between. Germline CDR1 MDHEN, CDR2 SYDVKM. This CDR3 reads CASSFAGSNQPQHF. The DNA for the CDR3 is TGTGCCAGCAGTTTCGCAGGGAGCAATCAGCCCCAGCATTTT.

This clonotype has at least ten counts. The chain employs TRBV7-2 and TRBJ2-3, with D possibly TRBD1 on 5 matching bases. CDR1 is SGHTA and CDR2 is FQGNSA in the germline V gene. V was clipped by 4 bases and J by 2 bases, with 13 bases between them. This CDR3 is 15 amino acids long. The CDR3 loop reads CASSSTQAFTDTQYF. CDR3 nucleotides: TGTGCCAGCAGCTCGACACAGGCGTTCACAGATACGCAGTATTTT.

This clonotype was observed many times. The DNA for the CDR3 is TGTGCCAGCTCAAGGGACACCCTTAGCAATCAGCCCCAGCATTTT. Its protein is CASSRDTLSNQPQHF. The chain combines TRBV18 with TRBJ1-5; perhaps TRBD1 as D (6 bases). CDR1 is KGHSH and CDR2 is LQKENI in the germline V gene. This CDR3 comprises 15 residues. V was shortened by 5 bases and J by 0 bases, with 11 bases between the two germline ends.

This clonotype was detected many times. This rearrangement joins TRBV12-3 or TRBV12-4 to TRBJ2-6; no clear D. This CDR3 is 16 amino acids long. The ends were cut back, 6 bases at V and 2 bases at J, with 14 bases in the middle. The CDR3 loop is CASSSPSRAGANVLTF. DNA for the CDR3: TGTGCCAGCAGCTCCCCAAGTAGGGCTGGGGCCAACGTCCTGACTTTC.

V usage is TRBV6-9 and J usage is TRBJ1-2; tentative D call: TRBD1 (5 bases). The CDR3 sequence is 14 residues long. Germline lookup yields CDR1 MNHGY and CDR2 SVAAGI. The germline V and J ends were trimmed by 3 bases and 1 base, with 9 bases remaining between them. CDR3: CASSYQGLNYGYTF. The CDR3 nucleotides are TGTGCCAGCAGTTACCAGGGCCTTAACTATGGCTACACCTTC.

This clonotype was seen ten or more times. The genes are TRBV20-1 and TRBJ1-4; D might be TRBD1 (6 bases). Germline V lookup: CDR1 DFQATT, CDR2 SNEGSKA (reference sequence). V was shortened by 4 bases and J by 6 bases, with 15 bases between the two germline ends. This CDR3 is 14 amino acids long. The CDR3 nucleotides are TGCAGTGCTAAGGGGGGCCTGAGGGATGAAAAACTGTTTTTT. Translating gives CSAKGGLRDEKLFF.

In this sample, this clonotype turned up many times. The genes are TRBV13 and TRBJ1-2; D is uncertain. This CDR3 has 13 residues. Germline CDR1 PRHDT, CDR2 FYEKMQ (reference sequence). Deletions cut 5 bases from V and 3 bases from J, with 10 bases between. CDR3 loop: CASSPIDYYGYTF. In DNA, the CDR3 is TGTGCCAGCAGCCCCATTGACTACTATGGCTACACCTTC.

The chain employs TRBV5-5 and TRBJ2-7; TRBD1 aligns across 8 bases. Per the germline V gene, CDR1 is SGHKS and CDR2 is YYEKEE (reference sequence). The CDR3 loop spans 14 amino acids. The ends lost 4 bases at V and 0 bases at J; junction bases unmatched: 3. The CDR3 here is CASSRQGHSYEQYF. The CDR3, as DNA: TGTGCCAGCAGCCGACAGGGGCACTCCTACGAGCAGTACTTC.

This chain joins TRBV19 and TRBJ2-3; D is ambiguous. The CDR3 extends over 12 amino acids. Trimming removed 8 bases from V and 2 bases from J, with 8 bases in between. From germline, CDR1 is LNHDA and CDR2 SQIVND (reference sequence). CDR3 protein: CASGTVTDTQYF. DNA for the CDR3: TGTGCCAGTGGCACAGTCACAGATACGCAGTATTTT.

This clonotype has a handful of counts. The chain carries TRBV29-1 and TRBJ2-2; TRBD1 agrees at 9 bases. From germline, CDR1 is SQVTM and CDR2 ANQGSEA. CDR3 size: 15 residues. J was trimmed by 0 bases and V by 7 bases; bases with no gene match: 6. CDR3 in DNA: TGCAGCGGGGGACAGGGTGACGCGAACACCGGGGAGCTGTTTTTT. Translation: CSGGQGDANTGELFF.

This clonotype was seen only a few times. The chain links TRBV30 to TRBJ1-5; D remains ambiguous. Germline-derived CDR1 and CDR2 are GTSNPN and SVGIG (reference sequence). The CDR3 runs 16 residues. Trimming left V 5 bases short and J 6 bases short, with 23 bases between. The CDR3 DNA reads TGTGCCTGGGGGTCGGGGATGGCCGGATCAGGTCAGCCCCAGCATTTT. The encoded protein is CAWGSGMAGSGQPQHF.

This clonotype occurred a few times. The DNA for the CDR3 is TGTGCCAGTAGTGCGGACTACATGAACACCGGGGAGCTGTTTTTT. As protein: CASSADYMNTGELFF. The rearrangement uses TRBV19 and TRBJ2-2; tentatively, D is TRBD2 (6 bases). The CDR3 has 15 residues. Germline V gene lookup returns CDR1 LNHDA and CDR2 SQIVND (reference sequence). The germline V and J ends were trimmed by 5 bases and 1 base, with 11 bases remaining between them.

V is TRBV28 and J is TRBJ1-1, with TRBD1 matching over 8 bases. CDR3 length: 17 residues. J lost 4 bases, V lost 4 bases, and 14 bases had no gene match. Germline CDR1 reads MDHEN; CDR2 reads SYDVKM. CDR3: CASSSTGDRSVSTEAFF. CDR3 in DNA: TGTGCCAGCAGTTCGACCGGGGACAGGTCTGTGAGCACTGAAGCTTTCTTT. Using reference TRBV28 and TRBJ1-1 for the parts outside the CDR3, the full variable domain is DVKVTQSSRYLVKRTGEKVFLECVQDMDHENMFWYRQDPGLGLRLIYFSYDVKMKEKGDIPEGYSVSREKKERFSLILESASTNQTSMYLCASSSTGDRSVSTEAFFGQGTRLTVV.

The V gene is TRBV10-3, the J gene TRBJ2-1; TRBD2 agrees at 7 bases. There are 21 residues in the CDR3. Germline V gene data show CDR1 as ENHRY and CDR2 as SYGVKD. J was trimmed by 0 bases and V by 8 bases; bases with no gene match: 25. The CDR3 loop is CAIRSPTYAGAEKSSYNEQFF. CDR3 nucleotides: TGTGCCATCCGGTCCCCGACATACGCGGGAGCGGAAAAGAGCTCCTACAATGAGCAGTTCTTC.

This clonotype was recorded many times. The J gene is TRBJ1-1, the V gene TRBV15; D ambiguous. Germline values: CDR1 LNHNV, CDR2 YYDKDF (reference sequence). This CDR3 is built from 12 residues. V was cut by 0 bases and J by 2 bases, with 1 base left in between. DNA of the CDR3: TGTGCCACCAGCAGAGATAACACTGAAGCTTTCTTT. As protein: CATSRDNTEAFF. The whole variable domain, remainder taken from reference TRBV15 and TRBJ1-1, is DAMVIQNPRYQVTQFGKPVTLSCSQTLNHNVMYWYQQKSSQAPKLLFHYYDKDFNNEADTPDNFQSRRPNTSFCFLDIRSPGLGDTAMYLCATSRDNTEAFFGQGTRLTVV.

This clonotype appeared many times. The gene calls are TRBV20-1 and TRBJ2-7, with D tentatively TRBD2 (6 bases). Germline V gives CDR1 DFQATT, CDR2 SNEGSKA (reference sequence). There are 12 residues in the CDR3. The V gene lost 3 bases and the J gene lost 6 bases, with 12 bases spanning the gap. CDR3 coding DNA: TGCAGTGCTAGTAAAACTAGCAGCGAGCAGTACTTC. Translating it yields CSASKTSSEQYF.

In its sample, this clonotype was seen many times. The chain employs TRBV2 and TRBJ1-5; TRBD1 agrees at 10 bases. The germline V gene encodes CDR1 SNHLY and CDR2 FYNNEI. The CDR3 runs to 14 residues. V shed 6 bases and J 5 bases; nucleotides not matched to a gene: 4. The CDR3 protein is CASRGTGEHQPQHF. In DNA form, the CDR3 reads TGTGCCAGCAGAGGGACAGGGGAACATCAGCCCCAGCATTTT.

This clonotype showed up many times. This chain joins TRBV20-1 and TRBJ2-1; maybe TRBD2 (6 bases). Germline lookup yields CDR1 DFQATT and CDR2 SNEGSKA (reference sequence). Trimming removed 7 bases at V and 4 bases at J, with 14 bases between. This CDR3 is 13 amino acids long. The CDR3 DNA sequence: TGCAGTGGGGGTAGCGGTCTGTACAATGAGCAGTTCTTC. This codes for CSGGSGLYNEQFF.

The chain recombines TRBV19 with TRBJ2-1; TRBD1 matches at 10 bases. V gave up 1 base and J gave up 8 bases; unmatched junction bases: 5. CDR1 and CDR2 from the germline V gene are LNHDA and SQIVND (reference sequence). The CDR3 is made up of 15 amino acids. CDR3 residues: CASSIVTGGNYEQFF. Here the CDR3 DNA reads TGTGCCAGTAGTATAGTGACAGGGGGCAACTATGAGCAGTTCTTC. The full variable domain, its missing parts supplied by reference TRBV19 and TRBJ2-1, is DGGITQSPKYLFRKEGQNVTLSCEQNLNHDAMYWYRQDPGQGLRLIYYSQIVNDFQKGDIAEGYSVSREKKESFPLTVTSAQKNPTAFYLCASSIVTGGNYEQFFGPGTRLTVL.

This clonotype has ten or more counts. The chain links TRBV2 to TRBJ1-2, with D perhaps matching TRBD1 (6 bases). Germline CDR1 and CDR2: SNHLY and FYNNEI. CDR3 length: 15 amino acids. V shed 7 bases and J shed 0 bases, with 15 bases lying between them. The CDR3 is CASNHPGQANYGYTF. In DNA, the CDR3 is TGTGCCAGCAACCACCCGGGACAAGCTAACTATGGCTACACCTTC.

There are many counts of this clonotype. The chain joins TRBV7-9 to TRBJ1-1, with 8 nucleotides matching TRBD1. The junction had 11 bases not matched to a gene; V was cut back by 6 bases and J by 2 bases. Germline values: CDR1 SEHNR, CDR2 FQNEAQ (reference sequence). The CDR3 loop spans 16 amino acids. CDR3 loop: CASSRQGRGVNTEAFF. DNA of the CDR3: TGTGCCAGCAGTCGACAGGGGCGAGGCGTTAACACTGAAGCTTTCTTT.